The rows below give T cell receptor beta chains drawn from one sample of a study of blood T cell repertoires in COVID-19. The method was immunoSEQ multiplex PCR; TCRdb's version includes in-frame clones alone and lacks a portion of them. The table has fewer than 30,000 clones, 85% seen once; the top ten hold under 30%. Sequenced material: peripheral blood. The receptors were sampled from a human donor in a cohort sampled during active COVID-19. Both conserved end residues are part of each CDR3. D genes are given only for firm matches. A clone size is listed for some rows: how often the clone was seen (once, few, many), or a class if it is expanded.

J | V | size | D | DNA | CDR3
TRBJ2-7 | TRBV6-6 | - | - | TGTGCCAGCAGTAAGGACACGGGCTACGAGCAGTACTTC | CASSKDTGYEQYF
TRBJ1-4 | TRBV7-7 | - | TRBD1 | TGTGCTAGCGCCCCTTCGACAGGGGCCCCTAATGAAAAACTGTTTTTT | CASAPSTGAPNEKLFF
TRBJ2-2 | TRBV19 | once | TRBD2 | TGTGCCAGTAGTATCGAGGCTAGCGGGGGGCGCGGTCGCACCGGGGAGCTGTTTTTT | CASSIEASGGRGRTGELFF
TRBJ1-1 | TRBV29-1 | once | TRBD1 | TGCAGCGCCTCCGATTGGACAGGGCGGACTGAAGCTTTCTTT | CSASDWTGRTEAFF
TRBJ2-3 | TRBV24-1 | few | TRBD1 | TGTGCCACCAGTGATCCCTTTGCCGGGACAGGGATATATACGCAGTATTTT | CATSDPFAGTGIYTQYF
TRBJ1-2 | TRBV14 | - | - | TGTGCCAGCAGCCTAAAGGGGCAGGGCACGCTTCTCTATGGCTACACCTTC | CASSLKGQGTLLYGYTF
TRBJ2-2 | TRBV27 | - | - | TGTGCCAGCAGTTTAATAGGGGACACCGGGGAGCTGTTTTTT | CASSLIGDTGELFF
TRBJ1-2 | TRBV5-4 | - | TRBD1 | TGTGCCAGCAGAGGGACAGGGGGCGGCTATGGCTACACCTTC | CASRGTGGGYGYTF
TRBJ2-7 | TRBV30 | once | TRBD1 | TGTGCCTGGAGTCAGCTCGGGACAGGGCGGGGGGAGCAGTACTTC | CAWSQLGTGRGEQYF
TRBJ1-4 | TRBV6-5 | - | - | TGTGCCAGCAGCCACCGGAGGACAGCTAATGAAAAACTGTTTTTT | CASSHRRTANEKLFF
TRBJ2-5 | TRBV7-9 | once | TRBD2 | TGTGCCAGCAGCCCTTCGGGGACTAGAAAAGAGACCCAGTACTTC | CASSPSGTRKETQYF
TRBJ2-2 | TRBV7-9 | medium-sized | TRBD1 | TGTGCCAGCAGCTTAACCGACAGGGGGCGTTGGTACGGGGAGCTGTTTTTT | CASSLTDRGRWYGELFF
TRBJ2-7 | TRBV4-1 | - | TRBD2 | TGCGCCAGCAGCCGGACTAGCGGGGGGATAAACGAGCAGTACTTC | CASSRTSGGINEQYF
TRBJ1-2 | TRBV6-5 | - | - | TGTGCCAGCAGCCCCAGGGCCTCCTATGGCTACACCTTC | CASSPRASYGYTF
TRBJ1-3 | TRBV19 | few | - | TGTGCCAGTAGTATCCAGTCCTCTGGAAACACCATATATTTT | CASSIQSSGNTIYF
TRBJ1-1 | TRBV3-1/TRBV3-2 | once | TRBD1 | TGTGCCAGCAGCCAGATCGGGACAGGCCCCGATACTGAAGCTTTCTTT | CASSQIGTGPDTEAFF
TRBJ2-2 | TRBV7-6 | - | - | TGTGCCAGCAGCCCGCTAGTCGGGGAGCTGTTTTTT | CASSPLVGELFF
TRBJ2-1 | TRBV24-1 | - | TRBD1 | TGTGCCACCAGTGACCAGGACAGGGACCACAATGAGCAGTTCTTC | CATSDQDRDHNEQFF
TRBJ1-5 | TRBV6-2/TRBV6-3 | - | TRBD1 | TGTGCCAGCAGTTACCTTAGACAGGGTACTCAGCCCCAGCATTTT | CASSYLRQGTQPQHF
TRBJ2-1 | TRBV11-3 | - | TRBD2 | TGTGGGTCCGCCGCTCCAAATTTTCAGATCGGGGGGAGTCGGAATGAGCAGTTCTTC | CGSAAPNFQIGGSRNEQFF
TRBJ2-3 | TRBV18 | - | - | TGTGCCAGCTCACCTTACCGGGGGGCCTCCGATACGCAGTATTTT | CASSPYRGASDTQYF
TRBJ1-2 | TRBV4-3 | few | TRBD1 | TGCGCCAGCAGGGAGGGAACCGGGACAGGGCTCTATGGCTACACCTTC | CASREGTGTGLYGYTF
TRBJ1-3 | TRBV6-1 | - | - | TGTGCCAGCAGTGAATCCCAGATAAACACCATATATTTT | CASSESQINTIYF
TRBJ1-5 | TRBV7-9 | - | TRBD1 | TGTGCCAGCAGCTTGGGACAGGGTACCTATACAGGTCAGCCCCAGCATTTT | CASSLGQGTYTGQPQHF
TRBJ1-6 | TRBV7-2 | - | - | TGTGCCAGCAGCGTCGTGGCAGGGTCGGATTCACCCCTCCACTTT | CASSVVAGSDSPLHF
TRBJ2-7 | TRBV6-6 | few | - | TGTGCCAGCAGCCGCCCCGGTTACGAGCAGTACTTC | CASSRPGYEQYF
TRBJ1-4 | TRBV7-8 | once | - | TGTGCCAGCAGCTTAACTACAGGGTATAATGAAAAACTGTTTTTT | CASSLTTGYNEKLFF
TRBJ2-6 | TRBV18 | - | - | TGTGCCAGCTCATCCGATGCCGCGTTTGGGGCCAACGTCCTGACTTTC | CASSSDAAFGANVLTF
TRBJ1-2 | TRBV4-1 | - | - | TGCGCCAGCAGCCATAGGGAACAGGCGGACTATGGCTACACCTTC | CASSHREQADYGYTF
TRBJ1-1 | TRBV7-6 | - | - | TGTGCCAGCAGCCCCCTCGTGGGTACAGGGCGTGACACTGAAGCTTTCTTT | CASSPLVGTGRDTEAFF
TRBJ2-6 | TRBV5-4 | - | - | TGTGCCAGCAGCGAACTAAACTCTGGGGCCAACGTCCTGACTTTC | CASSELNSGANVLTF
TRBJ1-6 | TRBV7-8 | - | - | TGTGCCAGCAGCCCCGGCGGGGTCCCTGGGGCAATTGCCCTCCACTTT | CASSPGGVPGAIALHF
TRBJ2-3 | TRBV28 | - | - | TGTGCCAGCAGTTTAACGGAGGGGCGGGATACGCAGTATTTT | CASSLTEGRDTQYF
TRBJ2-3 | TRBV29-1 | - | TRBD2 | TGCAGCGTTGAATTAGGGACTAGCGGGGGCACAGATACGCAGTATTTT | CSVELGTSGGTDTQYF
TRBJ1-1 | TRBV6-6 | once | - | TGTGCCAGCAGTCGACAGATGAACACTGAAGCTTTCTTT | CASSRQMNTEAFF
TRBJ2-3 | TRBV9 | - | - | TGTGCCAGCAGCCCCCATCTAGGAACAGATACGCAGTATTTT | CASSPHLGTDTQYF
TRBJ2-2 | TRBV24-1 | - | - | TGTGCCACCAGTGACCCCACGACAGACACCGGGGAGCTGTTTTTT | CATSDPTTDTGELFF
TRBJ2-3 | TRBV9 | once | TRBD2 | TGTGCCAGCAGAGCGGGGGGACTCACAGATACGCAGTATTTT | CASRAGGLTDTQYF
TRBJ2-3 | TRBV9 | - | TRBD2 | TGTGCCAGCAGCGTAGGACTAGCGGGGCCCACAGATACGCAGTATTTT | CASSVGLAGPTDTQYF
TRBJ2-1 | TRBV29-1 | - | TRBD1 | TGCAGCGTTGAAGATAGGGGGCTCTCCTACAATGAGCAGTTCTTC | CSVEDRGLSYNEQFF
TRBJ2-1 | TRBV5-5 | - | - | TGTGCCAGCAGCTCCTCCTTAACTAGCAGCAACAATGAGCAGTTCTTC | CASSSSLTSSNNEQFF
TRBJ1-6 | TRBV7-2 | - | - | TGTGCCAGCAGCTTAGGGCGGAGGGCCGGGTATAATTCACCCCTCCACTTT | CASSLGRRAGYNSPLHF
TRBJ1-2 | TRBV7-9 | few | - | TGTGCCAGCAGCCCGGCCGCGGATGGCTACACCTTC | CASSPAADGYTF
TRBJ2-3 | TRBV18 | - | - | TGTGCCAGCTCACCTCTGAGGACAGATACGCAGTATTTT | CASSPLRTDTQYF
TRBJ2-7 | TRBV11-3 | - | - | TGTGCCAGCAGCTTAGATCTTCAGTCCTACGAGCAGTACTTC | CASSLDLQSYEQYF
TRBJ1-3 | TRBV5-1 | - | - | TGCGCCAGCAGCTTGGGATCGGGTAGGGGGACTGGAAACACCATATATTTT | CASSLGSGRGTGNTIYF
TRBJ2-1 | TRBV6-4 | - | TRBD2 | TGTGCCAGCAGTGACGGCGGGGGTTGGGAGCAGTTCTTC | CASSDGGGWEQFF
TRBJ2-3 | TRBV2 | once | TRBD1 | TGTGCCAGCAGGAGGGGGCGCACAGATACGCAGTATTTT | CASRRGRTDTQYF
TRBJ1-4 | TRBV9 | - | - | TGTGCCAGCAGCCCCCGACAAGGAAGTGAAAAACTGTTTTTT | CASSPRQGSEKLFF
TRBJ2-2 | TRBV7-2 | once | TRBD2 | TGTGCCAGCAGCACTAGCGGGGTGGGGGAGCTGTTTTTT | CASSTSGVGELFF
TRBJ2-7 | TRBV3-1/TRBV3-2 | - | - | TGTGCCAGCAGCCAAGGATGGCGGCAGGAGGCTTCCTACGAGCAGTACTTC | CASSQGWRQEASYEQYF